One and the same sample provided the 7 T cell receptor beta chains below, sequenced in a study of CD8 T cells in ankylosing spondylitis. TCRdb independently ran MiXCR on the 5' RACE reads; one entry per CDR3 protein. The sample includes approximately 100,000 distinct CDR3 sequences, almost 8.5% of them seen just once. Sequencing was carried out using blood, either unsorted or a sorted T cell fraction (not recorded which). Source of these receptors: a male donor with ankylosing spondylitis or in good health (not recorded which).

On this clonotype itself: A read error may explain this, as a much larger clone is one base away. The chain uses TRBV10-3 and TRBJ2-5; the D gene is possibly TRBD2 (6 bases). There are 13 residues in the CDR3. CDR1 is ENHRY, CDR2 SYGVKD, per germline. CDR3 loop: CAISPGDGEAQYF. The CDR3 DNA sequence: TGTGCCATCAGCCCGGGAGATGGAGAGGCCCAGTACTTC.

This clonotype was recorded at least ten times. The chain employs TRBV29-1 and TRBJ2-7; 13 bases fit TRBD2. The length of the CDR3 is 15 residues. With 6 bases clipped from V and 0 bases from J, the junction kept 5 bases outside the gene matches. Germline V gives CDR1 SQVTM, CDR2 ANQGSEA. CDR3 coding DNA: TGCAGCGTGGCAGGACTAGCGGGAGTCTCCTACGAGCAGTACTTC. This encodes CSVAGLAGVSYEQYF.

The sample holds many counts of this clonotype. The CDR3 spells CSARQIYGYTF. Written as DNA, the CDR3 is TGCAGTGCTAGACAAATCTATGGCTACACCTTC. V is TRBV20-1 and J is TRBJ1-2; D gene unclear. Trimming removed 2 bases from V and 4 bases from J, with 5 bases in between. This CDR3 comprises 11 residues. Looked up from germline, CDR1 is DFQATT and CDR2 is SNEGSKA (reference sequence).

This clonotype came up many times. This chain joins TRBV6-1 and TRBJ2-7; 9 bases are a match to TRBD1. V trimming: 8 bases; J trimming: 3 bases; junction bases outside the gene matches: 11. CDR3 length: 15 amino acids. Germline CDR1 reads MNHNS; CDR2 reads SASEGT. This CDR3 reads CASQLIRDRDYEQYF. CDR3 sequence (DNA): TGTGCCAGCCAGCTGATCCGGGACAGGGACTACGAGCAGTACTTC.

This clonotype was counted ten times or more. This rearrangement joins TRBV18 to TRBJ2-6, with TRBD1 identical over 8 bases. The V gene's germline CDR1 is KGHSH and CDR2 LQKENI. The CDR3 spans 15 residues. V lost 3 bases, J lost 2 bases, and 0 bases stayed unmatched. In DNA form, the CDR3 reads TGTGCCAGCTCACCGACAGGGGCTGGGGCCAACGTCCTGACTTTC. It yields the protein CASSPTGAGANVLTF.

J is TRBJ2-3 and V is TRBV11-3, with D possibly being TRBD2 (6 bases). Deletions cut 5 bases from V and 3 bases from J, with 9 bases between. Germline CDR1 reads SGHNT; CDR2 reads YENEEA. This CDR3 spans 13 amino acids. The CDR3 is CASSVGTTDTQYF. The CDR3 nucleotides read TGTGCCAGCAGCGTCGGGACTACAGATACGCAGTATTTT.

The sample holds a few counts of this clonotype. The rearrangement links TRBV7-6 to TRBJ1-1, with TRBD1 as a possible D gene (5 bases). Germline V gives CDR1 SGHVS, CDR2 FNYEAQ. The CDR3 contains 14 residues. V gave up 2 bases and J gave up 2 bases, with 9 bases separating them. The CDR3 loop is CASSLYQGNTEAFF. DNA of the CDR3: TGTGCCAGCAGCTTATACCAGGGCAACACTGAAGCTTTCTTT.